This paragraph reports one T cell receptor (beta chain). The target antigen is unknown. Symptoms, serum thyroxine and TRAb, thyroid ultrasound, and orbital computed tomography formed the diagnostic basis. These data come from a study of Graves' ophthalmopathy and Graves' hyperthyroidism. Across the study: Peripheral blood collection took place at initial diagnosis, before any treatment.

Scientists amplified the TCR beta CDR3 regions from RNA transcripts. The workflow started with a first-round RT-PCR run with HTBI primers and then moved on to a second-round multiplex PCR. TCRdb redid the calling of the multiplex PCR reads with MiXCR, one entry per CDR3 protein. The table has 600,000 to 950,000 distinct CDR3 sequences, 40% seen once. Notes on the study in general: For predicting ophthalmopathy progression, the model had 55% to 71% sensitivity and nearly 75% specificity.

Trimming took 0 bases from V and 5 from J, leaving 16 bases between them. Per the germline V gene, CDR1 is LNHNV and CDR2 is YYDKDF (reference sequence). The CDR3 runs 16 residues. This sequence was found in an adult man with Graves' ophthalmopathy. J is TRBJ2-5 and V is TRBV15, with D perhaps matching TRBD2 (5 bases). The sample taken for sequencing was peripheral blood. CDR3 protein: CATSRERVVGGETQYF. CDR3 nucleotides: TGTGCCACCAGCAGAGAAAGGGTCGTGGGCGGGGAGACCCAGTACTTC. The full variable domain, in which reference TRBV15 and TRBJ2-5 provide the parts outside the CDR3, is DAMVIQNPRYQVTQFGKPVTLSCSQTLNHNVMYWYQQKSSQAPKLLFHYYDKDFNNEADTPDNFQSRRPNTSFCFLDIRSPGLGDTAMYLCATSRERVVGGETQYFGPGTRLLVL.